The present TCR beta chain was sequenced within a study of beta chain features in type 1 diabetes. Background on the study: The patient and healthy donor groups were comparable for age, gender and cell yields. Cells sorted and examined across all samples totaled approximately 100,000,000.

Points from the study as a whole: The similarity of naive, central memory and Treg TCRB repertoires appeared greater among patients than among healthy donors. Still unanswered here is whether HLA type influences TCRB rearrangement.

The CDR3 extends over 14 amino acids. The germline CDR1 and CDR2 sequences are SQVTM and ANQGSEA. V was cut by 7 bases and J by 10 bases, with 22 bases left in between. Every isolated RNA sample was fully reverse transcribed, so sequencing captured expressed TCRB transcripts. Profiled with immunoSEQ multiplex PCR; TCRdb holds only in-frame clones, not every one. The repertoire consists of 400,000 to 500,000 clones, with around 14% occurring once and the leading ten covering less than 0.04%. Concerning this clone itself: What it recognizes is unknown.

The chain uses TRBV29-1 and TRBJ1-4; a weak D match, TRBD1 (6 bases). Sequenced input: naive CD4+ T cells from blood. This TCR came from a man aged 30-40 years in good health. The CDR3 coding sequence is TGCAGCGCTTACGTGGGGGCGCGGATTGGAAAACTGTTTTTT. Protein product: CSAYVGARIGKLFF.